The 32 T cell receptor beta chains given below trace back to one sample, sequenced in a study of T cells in Graves' hyperthyroidism and ophthalmopathy. The investigators amplified TCR beta CDR3 regions from RNA transcripts. TCR CDR3 regions were first amplified by RT-PCR with HTBI primers. Each CDR3 protein is one row after TCRdb ran MiXCR on the multiplex PCR reads. Counted here are some 570,000 distinct CDR3 sequences, more than 13% occurring once; the ten biggest clones make up 7% to 9%. Input material: blood. Receptors originate from a woman younger than 35 with Graves' ophthalmopathy.

The rearrangement joins TRBV20-1 to TRBJ1-6; 8 nucleotides match TRBD1. Germline CDR1 and CDR2: DFQATT and SNEGSKA (reference sequence). CDR3 length equals 13 residues. After removal of 4 bases from V and 8 bases from J, the junction contained 4 bases not matched to a gene. The CDR3 sequence is CSAIDRGDSPLHF. As DNA, the CDR3 is TGCAGTGCTATCGACAGGGGCGATTCACCCCTCCACTTT.

In this sample, this clonotype turned up a few times. This chain connects TRBV5-1 to TRBJ2-2, with 10 nucleotides matching TRBD2. Germline V gene data show CDR1 as SGHRS and CDR2 as YFSETQ. Trimming cost V 2 bases and J 2 bases; bases outside gene matches: 3. There are 16 residues in the CDR3. CDR3: CASSLRTSGNTGELFF. CDR3 nucleotide sequence: TGCGCCAGCAGCTTACGGACTAGCGGTAACACCGGGGAGCTGTTTTTT.

This clonotype was observed many times. The rearrangement uses TRBV30 and TRBJ1-2; the D is unclear. V was clipped by 0 bases and J by 4 bases, with 12 bases between them. This CDR3 is built from 14 residues. From germline, CDR1 is GTSNPN and CDR2 SVGIG (reference sequence). The CDR3 DNA sequence: TGTGCCTGGAGTGTAAAAGGGAACCCCTATGGCTACACCTTC. Amino acid sequence: CAWSVKGNPYGYTF. Combining the CDR3 with reference TRBV30 and TRBJ1-2 gives the whole variable domain SQTIHQWPATLVQPVGSPLSLECTVEGTSNPNLYWYRQAAGRGLQLLFYSVGIGQISSEVPQNLSASRPQDRQFILSSKKLLLSDSGFYLCAWSVKGNPYGYTFGSGTRLTVV.

This clonotype was counted ten times or more. The gene calls are TRBV9 and TRBJ2-5, with D perhaps matching TRBD2 (6 bases). The CDR3 is 14 amino acids. The V and J ends lost 3 bases and 5 bases respectively, with 14 bases between them. From germline, CDR1 is SGDLS and CDR2 YYNGEE. DNA for the CDR3: TGTGCCAGCAGCGACGGGGACTCAAGCGAGACCCAGTACTTC. Protein sequence: CASSDGDSSETQYF.

This clonotype was seen more than once but under ten times. Since a much larger clone is just one base distant, this may be a read error. The rearrangement joins TRBV28 to TRBJ1-4, with 8 nucleotides matching TRBD1. Per the germline V gene, CDR1 is MDHEN and CDR2 is SYDVKM. CDR3 length equals 15 residues. The CDR3: CASGLAGQANEKLFF. In DNA, the CDR3 is TGTGCCAGCGGTTTGGCGGGACAGGCTAATGAAAAACTGTTTTTT. Looking up the rest from reference TRBV28 and TRBJ1-4 gives the full variable domain: DVKVTQSSRYLVKRTGEKVFLECVQDMDHENMFWYRQDPGLGLRLIYFSYDVKMKEKGDIPEGYSVSREKKERFSLILESASTNQTSMYLCASGLAGQANEKLFFGSGTQLSVL.

At least ten counts were recorded for this clonotype. The rearrangement uses TRBV7-9 and TRBJ2-3, with 8 nucleotides matching TRBD2. The CDR3 extends over 17 amino acids. V was clipped by 8 bases and J by 2 bases; unmatched bases: 15. The germline gives CDR1 SEHNR, CDR2 FQNEAQ (reference sequence). CDR3 amino acids: CASPLDGREALTDTQYF. The CDR3 nucleotides are TGTGCCAGCCCCCTAGATGGGCGGGAGGCCCTCACAGATACGCAGTATTTT.

This clonotype was counted ten times or more. This CDR3 is CSARLPGGAGEQFF. The DNA of the CDR3 is TGCAGTGCTAGACTCCCAGGGGGGGCAGGGGAGCAGTTCTTC. The V and J genes are TRBV20-1 and TRBJ2-1, with D tentatively TRBD1 or TRBD2 (7 bases each). Trimming removed 2 bases from V and 10 bases from J, with 18 bases in between. Germline V CDR1 and CDR2: DFQATT, SNEGSKA (reference sequence). CDR3 length: 14 amino acids.

As regards this clonotype: A much larger clone lies one base from this, so it may be a read error. Because it lacks the conserved phenylalanine or tryptophan at the end, this CDR3 is likely a read error. V gene TRBV18 combines with J gene TRBJ1-1; no definite D call. Per germline, CDR1 KGHSH and CDR2 LQKENI. Trimming stripped 1 base from V and 3 bases from J, with 6 bases between. This CDR3 contains 13 residues. The CDR3 here is CASSPQEDTEAFL. Written as DNA, the CDR3 is TGTGCCAGCTCACCACAAGAAGACACTGAAGCTTTCCTT.

The CDR3 DNA reads TGTGCCTGGAGTGTACCAGCTAGCGGGAGGCTCTACGAGCAGTACTTC. This sequence encodes CAWSVPASGRLYEQYF. The V gene is TRBV30, the J gene TRBJ2-7, with 11 bases aligning to TRBD2. J gave up 3 bases and V 0 bases, and 7 bases lay outside the gene matches. The CDR3 totals 16 residues. Germline V gives CDR1 GTSNPN, CDR2 SVGIG (reference sequence).

This clonotype was seen many times. This chain uses TRBV11-2 with TRBJ2-7, with 8 bases lining up with TRBD2. V trimming: 2 bases; J trimming: 3 bases; junction bases outside the gene matches: 9. Germline loops: CDR1 SGHAT, CDR2 FQNNGV. The CDR3 sequence is 16 residues long. The CDR3 sequence is CASSLWDSSGYYEQYF. Written as DNA, the CDR3 is TGTGCCAGCAGCTTATGGGATTCTAGCGGGTACTACGAGCAGTACTTC.

This clonotype came up many times. J is TRBJ2-6 and V is TRBV12-3 or TRBV12-4; no firm D call. The CDR3 sequence is 13 residues long. Trimming left V 5 bases short and J 8 bases short, with 10 bases between. CDR3 nucleotides: TGTGCCAGCAGTCTGGGTGAACCCAACGTCCTGACTTTC. This gives the protein CASSLGEPNVLTF.

The chain links TRBV9 to TRBJ2-3; no clear D gene. The CDR3 is 14 amino acids. Germline CDR1 reads SGDLS; CDR2 reads YYNGEE. V was shortened by 0 bases and J by 4 bases, with 9 bases between the two germline ends. CDR3 in DNA: TGTGCCAGCAGCGTAGCTGAGCGCGCAGATACGCAGTATTTT. Translated: CASSVAERADTQYF.

Ten or more counts support this clonotype. The V gene is TRBV28, the J gene TRBJ2-7, with TRBD1 matching 11 bases. The V gene's germline CDR1 is MDHEN and CDR2 SYDVKM. The CDR3 has 15 amino acids. The ends lost 6 bases at V and 1 base at J; junction bases unmatched: 5. The DNA for the CDR3 is TGTGCCAGCAGACCACGGGACAGGGGGTCCTACGAGCAGTACTTC. It codes for CASRPRDRGSYEQYF. Full variable domain (missing parts from reference TRBV28 and TRBJ2-7): DVKVTQSSRYLVKRTGEKVFLECVQDMDHENMFWYRQDPGLGLRLIYFSYDVKMKEKGDIPEGYSVSREKKERFSLILESASTNQTSMYLCASRPRDRGSYEQYFGPGTRLTVT.

Ten or more counts support this clonotype. The CDR3 coding sequence is TGTGCCAGCAGCCAAGAAGGCAGCGACAAGGAGGAGACCCAGTACTTC. Translation gives CASSQEGSDKEETQYF. The V call is TRBV3-1, the J call TRBJ2-5; D ambiguous. The CDR3 runs to 16 residues. V was shortened by 0 bases and J by 5 bases, with 16 bases between the two germline ends. Looked up from germline, CDR1 is LGHDT and CDR2 is YNNKEL (reference sequence).

This clonotype occurred many times. The chain uses TRBV28 and TRBJ2-3; possibly TRBD2 for D (6 bases). The CDR3 contains 15 residues. The V end was cut by 3 bases, the J end by 7 bases, with 17 bases between. Germline lookup yields CDR1 MDHEN and CDR2 SYDVKM. In nucleotides, the CDR3 is TGTGCCAGCAGTTTCGGAGGGAGAGGTTCTCATACGCAGTATTTT. This codes for CASSFGGRGSHTQYF.

To note about this clonotype: Just one base apart from a much larger clone, this may be a read error. The V call is TRBV28, the J call TRBJ2-1; D is ambiguous. Per the germline V gene, CDR1 is MDHEN and CDR2 is SYDVKM. CDR3 length: 13 residues. In DNA form, the CDR3 reads TGTGCCAGCAGTTTAATTTACTACAATGAGCAGTCCTTC. Protein sequence: CASSLIYYNEQSF.

The sample holds many counts of this clonotype. The chain combines TRBV20-1 with TRBJ1-4; 9 bases align to TRBD1. The CDR3 runs to 15 residues. The V and J ends lost 6 bases and 1 base, in that order; junction bases with no gene match: 6. The germline V gene encodes CDR1 DFQATT and CDR2 SNEGSKA (reference sequence). CDR3: CSATPGQGTNEKLFF. The DNA for the CDR3 is TGCAGTGCGACACCGGGACAGGGAACTAATGAAAAACTGTTTTTT.

This clonotype occurred a few times. The chain has TRBV18 and TRBJ2-5; D possibly corresponds to TRBD1 (5 bases). V was trimmed by 1 base and J by 0 bases, leaving 18 bases between them. Germline V gene lookup returns CDR1 KGHSH and CDR2 LQKENI. This CDR3 comprises 18 residues. The CDR3 DNA sequence: TGTGCCAGCTCACCACTCGCAGTTATGGGGCCATACCAAGAGACCCAGTACTTC. As protein: CASSPLAVMGPYQETQYF.

This clonotype appeared many times. The chain combines TRBV29-1 with TRBJ2-7, with 12 bases identical to TRBD2. Trimming at V came to 4 bases and at J to 3 bases, leaving 7 bases not matched to a gene. The CDR3 consists of 15 residues. CDR1 SQVTM and CDR2 ANQGSEA come from the germline V gene. CDR3 bases: TGCAGCGTTGCCGGACTAGCGGGGACGTACTACGAGCAGTACTTC. It is translated as CSVAGLAGTYYEQYF.

This clonotype has only a few counts. CDR3 loop: CASRSGADTQYF. The CDR3 bases are TGTGCCAGCAGGTCAGGGGCAGATACGCAGTATTTT. This rearrangement joins TRBV7-2 to TRBJ2-3; maybe TRBD1 (6 bases). The CDR3 runs to 12 residues. Trimming pared 6 bases from V and 4 bases from J, leaving 8 bases between. In germline, CDR1 is SGHTA, CDR2 FQGNSA. Based on the CDR3 plus reference TRBV7-2 and TRBJ2-3, the full variable domain is GAGVSQSPSNKVTEKGKDVELRCDPISGHTALYWYRQSLGQGLEFLIYFQGNSAPDKSGLPSDRFSAERTGGSVSTLTIQRTQQEDSAVYLCASRSGADTQYFGPGTRLTVL.

Note on this clonotype: A much larger clone is a single base away; this may be a read error. V is TRBV20-1 and J is TRBJ2-5; 14 nucleotides match TRBD2. Germline loops: CDR1 DFQATT, CDR2 SNEGSKA (reference sequence). The CDR3 runs to 15 residues. As DNA, the CDR3 is TGCAGTGCTAGAGCGGGACTAGCGGGAGAGGAGACCCGGTACTTC. Its protein product is CSARAGLAGEETRYF.

In this sample, this clonotype turned up many times. The rearrangement uses TRBV18 and TRBJ2-5, with D uncertain. The CDR3 length is 14 residues. Looked up from germline, CDR1 is KGHSH and CDR2 is LQKENI. V lost 2 bases and J 2 bases, leaving 9 bases between the germline ends. The CDR3 DNA sequence: TGTGCCAGCTCACCAACGGGTTGGCAAGAGACCCAGTACTTC. Translated, it gives CASSPTGWQETQYF.

This clonotype occurred a few times. CDR3 residues: CASSEGPPGGSYNSPLHF. As DNA, the CDR3 is TGTGCCAGCAGTGAAGGCCCACCCGGAGGCTCCTATAATTCACCCCTCCACTTT. The rearrangement joins TRBV2 to TRBJ1-6; D gene uncertain. There are 18 residues in the CDR3. Trimming removed 1 base from V and 0 bases from J, with 13 bases in between. Germline-derived CDR1 and CDR2 are SNHLY and FYNNEI.

This clonotype came up many times. The chain employs TRBV7-8 and TRBJ2-3; 9 nucleotides align to TRBD1. V gave up 5 bases and J gave up 5 bases; unmatched junction bases: 11. The length of the CDR3 is 16 residues. Germline V gene lookup returns CDR1 SGHVS and CDR2 FQNEAQ. The CDR3 is CASSLWTGDARDTQYF. In nucleotides, the CDR3 is TGTGCCAGCAGCCTGTGGACAGGGGATGCACGAGATACGCAGTATTTT.

This clonotype was observed at least ten times. V usage is TRBV4-2 and J usage is TRBJ2-1; tentatively, D is TRBD2 (5 bases). The CDR3 contains 13 residues. In germline, CDR1 is LGHNA, CDR2 YNFKEQ. The V end was cut by 0 bases, the J end by 7 bases, with 7 bases between. In DNA, the CDR3 is TGTGCCAGCAGCCAAGATCCGGGGAATGAGCAGTTCTTC. Translation: CASSQDPGNEQFF.

There are a few counts of this clonotype. The genes are TRBV3-1 and TRBJ2-1; the D gene is possibly TRBD2 (5 bases). CDR1 and CDR2 from the germline V gene are LGHDT and YNNKEL (reference sequence). The germline V and J ends were trimmed by 5 bases and 0 bases, with 14 bases remaining between them. The length of the CDR3 is 16 residues. The CDR3 coding sequence is TGTGCCAGCAGCTCTTTAAAGCGGAACTCCTACAATGAGCAGTTCTTC. The encoded protein is CASSSLKRNSYNEQFF.

This clonotype was observed many times. The chain recombines TRBV20-1 with TRBJ1-5; D not certain. Germline V gene data show CDR1 as DFQATT and CDR2 as SNEGSKA (reference sequence). This CDR3 is 17 amino acids long. V gave up 1 base and J gave up 4 bases, with 20 bases separating them. The CDR3, as DNA: TGCAGTGCTAGAGCCGTGGCGGGCTCCAGCAGGAATCAGCCCCAGCATTTT. Translation: CSARAVAGSSRNQPQHF.

This clonotype was detected many times. This chain joins TRBV20-1 and TRBJ2-7, with D possibly called TRBD1 or TRBD2 (5 bases each). Germline V gene lookup returns CDR1 DFQATT and CDR2 SNEGSKA (reference sequence). CDR3 length: 15 amino acids. V gave up 3 bases and J gave up 2 bases, with 17 bases separating them. In DNA form, the CDR3 reads TGCAGTGCTAGCAATCCCGGGACCTGGGCCTACGAGCAGTACTTC. Translating gives CSASNPGTWAYEQYF.

This clonotype was recorded many times. This sequence joins TRBV2 and TRBJ2-1; D gene uncertain. The length of the CDR3 is 15 residues. The germline gives CDR1 SNHLY, CDR2 FYNNEI. V was shortened by 4 bases and J by 0 bases, with 10 bases between the two germline ends. The CDR3 sequence is CASSASASSYNEQFF. The CDR3 coding sequence is TGTGCCAGCAGTGCTAGTGCTAGCTCCTACAATGAGCAGTTCTTC.

The chain is built from TRBV19 and TRBJ2-3; TRBD2 matches 7 bases. CDR1 LNHDA and CDR2 SQIVND come from the germline V gene (reference sequence). V gave up 5 bases and J gave up 0 bases; unmatched junction bases: 5. The CDR3 extends over 15 amino acids. The CDR3 nucleotides are TGTGCCAGTAGTGCTAGCGGAGCTAGCACAGATACGCAGTATTTT. Residues: CASSASGASTDTQYF.

The chain combines TRBV19 with TRBJ1-1, with D unresolved. Germline assignment: CDR1 LNHDA and CDR2 SQIVND (reference sequence). Trimming removed 5 bases from V and 4 bases from J, with 17 bases in between. This CDR3 region has 15 residues. The CDR3 here is CASSVDRGGSTEAFF. CDR3 sequence (DNA): TGTGCCAGTAGTGTCGATCGGGGTGGGAGCACTGAAGCTTTCTTT.

This clonotype appeared many times. The chain uses TRBV28 and TRBJ2-7; 8 bases are a match to TRBD1. CDR1 and CDR2 from the germline V gene are MDHEN and SYDVKM. CDR3 length equals 17 residues. V dropped 5 bases and J dropped 7; count of bases not matched to a gene: 19. This CDR3 reads CASSIGPGQGALREQYF. As DNA, the CDR3 is TGTGCCAGCAGTATAGGGCCCGGGCAGGGGGCTCTCAGGGAGCAGTACTTC.